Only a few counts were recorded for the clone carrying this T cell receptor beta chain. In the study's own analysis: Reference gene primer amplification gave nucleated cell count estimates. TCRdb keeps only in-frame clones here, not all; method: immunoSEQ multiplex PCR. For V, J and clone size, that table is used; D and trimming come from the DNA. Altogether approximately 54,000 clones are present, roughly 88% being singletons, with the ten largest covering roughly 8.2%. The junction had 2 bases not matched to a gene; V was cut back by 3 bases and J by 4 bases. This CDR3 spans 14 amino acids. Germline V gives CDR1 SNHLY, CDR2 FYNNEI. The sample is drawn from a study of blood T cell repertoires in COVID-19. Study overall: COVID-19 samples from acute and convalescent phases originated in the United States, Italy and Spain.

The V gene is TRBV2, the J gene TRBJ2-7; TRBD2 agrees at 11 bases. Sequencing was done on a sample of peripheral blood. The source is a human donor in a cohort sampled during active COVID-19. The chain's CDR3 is CASSEASGRYEQYF. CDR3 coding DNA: TGTGCCAGCAGTGAGGCTAGCGGGAGGTACGAGCAGTACTTC.